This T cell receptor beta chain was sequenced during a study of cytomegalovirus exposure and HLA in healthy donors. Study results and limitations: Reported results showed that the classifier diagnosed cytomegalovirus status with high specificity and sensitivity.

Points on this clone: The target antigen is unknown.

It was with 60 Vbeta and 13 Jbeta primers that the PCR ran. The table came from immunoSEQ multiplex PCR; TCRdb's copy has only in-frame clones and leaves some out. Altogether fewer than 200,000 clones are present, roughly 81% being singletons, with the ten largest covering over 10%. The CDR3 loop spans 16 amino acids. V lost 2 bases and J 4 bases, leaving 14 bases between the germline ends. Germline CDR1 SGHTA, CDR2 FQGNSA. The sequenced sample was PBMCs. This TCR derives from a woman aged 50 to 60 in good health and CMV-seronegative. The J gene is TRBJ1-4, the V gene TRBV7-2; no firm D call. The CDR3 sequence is CASSLRSGWGNEKLFF. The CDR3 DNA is TGTGCCAGCAGCTTAAGATCGGGGTGGGGTAATGAAAAACTGTTTTTT.